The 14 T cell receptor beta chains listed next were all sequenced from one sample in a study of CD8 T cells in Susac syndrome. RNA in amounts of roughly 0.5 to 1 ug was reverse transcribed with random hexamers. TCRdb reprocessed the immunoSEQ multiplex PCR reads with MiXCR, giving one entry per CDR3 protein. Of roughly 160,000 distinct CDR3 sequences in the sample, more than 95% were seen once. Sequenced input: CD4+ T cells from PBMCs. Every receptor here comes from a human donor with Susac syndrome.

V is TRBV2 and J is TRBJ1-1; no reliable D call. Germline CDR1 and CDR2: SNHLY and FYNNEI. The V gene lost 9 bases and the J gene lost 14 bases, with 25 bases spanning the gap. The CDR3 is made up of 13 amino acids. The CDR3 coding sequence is TGTGCCAGAAGCGCGAGGAGAGAGGGATGGGAGTTCTTT. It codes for CARSARREGWEFF.

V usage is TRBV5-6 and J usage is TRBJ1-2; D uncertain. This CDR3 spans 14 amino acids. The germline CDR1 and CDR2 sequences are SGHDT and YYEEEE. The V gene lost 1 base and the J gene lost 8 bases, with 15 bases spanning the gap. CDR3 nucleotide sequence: TGTGCCAGCAGCTTGAGGCAGGTCGATATGGGCTACACCTTC. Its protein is CASSLRQVDMGYTF.

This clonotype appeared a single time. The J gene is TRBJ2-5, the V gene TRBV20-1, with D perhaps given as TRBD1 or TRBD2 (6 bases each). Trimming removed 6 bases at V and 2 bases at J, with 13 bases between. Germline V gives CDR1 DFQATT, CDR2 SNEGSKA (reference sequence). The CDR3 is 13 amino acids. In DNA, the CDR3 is TGCAGTGCGCCGGGGGCTGTACAAGAGACCCAGTACTTC. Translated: CSAPGAVQETQYF.

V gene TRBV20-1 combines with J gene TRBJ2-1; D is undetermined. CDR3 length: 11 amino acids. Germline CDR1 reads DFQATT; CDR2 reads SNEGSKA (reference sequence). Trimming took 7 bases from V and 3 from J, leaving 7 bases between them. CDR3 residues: CSVSVYNEQFF. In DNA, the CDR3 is TGCAGTGTATCCGTCTACAATGAGCAGTTCTTC.

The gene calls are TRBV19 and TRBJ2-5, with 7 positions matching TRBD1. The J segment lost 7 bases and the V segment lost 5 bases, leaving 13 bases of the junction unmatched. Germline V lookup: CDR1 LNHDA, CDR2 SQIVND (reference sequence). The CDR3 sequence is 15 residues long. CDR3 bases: TGTGCCAGTAGTCTTCTACAGGGGCCAGAGGTGACCCAGTACTTC. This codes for CASSLLQGPEVTQYF.

CDR3 sequence (DNA): TGCAGTGCTAGAGTGCTAGCGGGAGGTCGGTCCTACGAGCAGTACTTC. Protein: CSARVLAGGRSYEQYF. The chain is built from TRBV20-1 and TRBJ2-7, with TRBD2 matching 11 bases. Trimming at V came to 1 base and at J to 1 base, leaving 6 bases not matched to a gene. Germline assignment: CDR1 DFQATT and CDR2 SNEGSKA (reference sequence). The length of the CDR3 is 16 residues.

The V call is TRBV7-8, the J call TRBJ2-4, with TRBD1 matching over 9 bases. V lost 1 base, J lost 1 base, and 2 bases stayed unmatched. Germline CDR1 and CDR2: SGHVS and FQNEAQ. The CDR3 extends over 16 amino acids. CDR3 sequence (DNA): TGTGCCAGCAGCTTAGGGACAGGGGAGGCCAAAAACATTCAGTACTTC. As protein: CASSLGTGEAKNIQYF.

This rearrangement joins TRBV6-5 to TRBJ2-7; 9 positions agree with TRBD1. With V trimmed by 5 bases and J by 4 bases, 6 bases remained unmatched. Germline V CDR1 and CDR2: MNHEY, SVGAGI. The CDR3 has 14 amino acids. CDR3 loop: CASSEGTGYYEQYF. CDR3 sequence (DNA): TGTGCCAGCAGTGAAGGGACAGGGTATTACGAGCAGTACTTC.

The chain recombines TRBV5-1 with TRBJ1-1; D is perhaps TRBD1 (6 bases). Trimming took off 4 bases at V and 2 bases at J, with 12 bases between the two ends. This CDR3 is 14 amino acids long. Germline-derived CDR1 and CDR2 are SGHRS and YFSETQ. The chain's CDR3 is CASSGGQPNTEAFF. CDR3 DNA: TGCGCCAGCAGCGGCGGACAGCCTAACACTGAAGCTTTCTTT.

CDR3 in DNA: TGTGCCAGCAGCTTGGTAGGGACAGTCACTGAAGCTTTCTTT. This encodes CASSLVGTVTEAFF. The chain is built from TRBV5-4 and TRBJ1-1; 7 bases match TRBD1. This CDR3 spans 14 amino acids. V dropped 0 bases and J dropped 4; count of bases not matched to a gene: 3. Germline V gene sequence: CDR1 SGHNT, CDR2 YYREEE (reference sequence). The full variable domain, completed using reference TRBV5-4 and TRBJ1-1, is ETGVTQSPTHLIKTRGQQVTLRCSSQSGHNTVSWYQQALGQGPQFIFQYYREEENGRGNFPPRFSGLQFPNYSSELNVNALELDDSALYLCASSLVGTVTEAFFGQGTRLTVV.

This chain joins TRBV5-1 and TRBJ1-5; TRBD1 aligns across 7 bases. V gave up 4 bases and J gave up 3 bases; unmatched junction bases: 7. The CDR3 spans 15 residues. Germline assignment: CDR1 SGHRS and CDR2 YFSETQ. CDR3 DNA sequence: TGCGCCAGCAGCGGGGGACAGCTTTTCAATCAGCCCCAGCATTTT. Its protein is CASSGGQLFNQPQHF. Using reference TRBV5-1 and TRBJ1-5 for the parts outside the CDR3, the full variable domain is KAGVTQTPRYLIKTRGQQVTLSCSPISGHRSVSWYQQTPGQGLQFLFEYFSETQRNKGNFPGRFSGRQFSNSRSEMNVSTLELGDSALYLCASSGGQLFNQPQHFGDGTRLSIL.

The CDR3 DNA reads as TGCGCCAGCAGCGTAGACAGGGCGAAAAACATTCAGTACTTC. It translates to CASSVDRAKNIQYF. V usage is TRBV5-1 and J usage is TRBJ2-4, with TRBD1 matching 7 bases. There are 14 residues in the CDR3. J lost 4 bases, V lost 4 bases, and 5 bases had no gene match. The germline V gene encodes CDR1 SGHRS and CDR2 YFSETQ.

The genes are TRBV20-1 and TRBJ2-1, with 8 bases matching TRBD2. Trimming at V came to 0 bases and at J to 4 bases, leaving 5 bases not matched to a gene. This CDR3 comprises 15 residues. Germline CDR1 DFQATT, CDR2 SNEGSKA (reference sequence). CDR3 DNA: TGCAGTGCTAGAGATCGCAGCGGGGGTTACAATGAGCAGTTCTTC. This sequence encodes CSARDRSGGYNEQFF.

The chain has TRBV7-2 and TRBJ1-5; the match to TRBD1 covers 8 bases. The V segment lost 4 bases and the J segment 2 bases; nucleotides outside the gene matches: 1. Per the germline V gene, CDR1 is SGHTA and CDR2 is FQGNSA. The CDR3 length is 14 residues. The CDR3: CASSWGQGNQPQHF. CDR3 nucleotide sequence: TGTGCCAGCAGCTGGGGACAGGGCAATCAGCCCCAGCATTTT.